Listed below are T cell receptor beta chains from one sample, sequenced in a study of blood T cell repertoires in COVID-19. This table comes from immunoSEQ multiplex PCR, and its TCRdb copy is limited to in-frame clones, with some not included. The sample records 250,000 to 300,000 clones, 80% to 90% being singletons. What was sequenced was peripheral blood. The receptors shown here come from a woman in her thirties or forties with acute or convalescent COVID-19. The CDR3 runs from the conserved cysteine through the conserved F or W. Fields, in order: clone size, D gene, V gene, CDR3 protein. D genes are given only for firm matches. Size values are once, few and many counts, or a class for expanded clones, and some rows have none.

.	TRBD1	TRBV18	CASSPNLKRQGHTEAFF
.	.	TRBV19	CASSPGGLANTIYF
.	.	TRBV19	CATRTATNQPQHF
once	.	TRBV4-2	CASSQASGGDTQYF
.	TRBD1	TRBV27	CASSRDRVMNTEAFF
.	TRBD2	TRBV5-1	CASLGLAGSANEQFF
once	TRBD1	TRBV4-1	CASSLKPPGQGAVEAFF
once	TRBD1	TRBV4-1	CPSPRLGQGKGSGSTEAFF
.	TRBD1	TRBV19	CASTIGGTGLPYGYTF
.	.	TRBV29-1	CSVEDVGQETQYF
.	.	TRBV29-1	CSTQDSPNQPQHF
.	TRBD1	TRBV27	CASVRGTGNMNTEAFF
once	TRBD1	TRBV6-5	CASRQGWGGTEAFF
once	TRBD1	TRBV19	CASSWRTGEASYGYTF
.	TRBD1	TRBV4-1	CASSQEGDRRPNYGYTF
.	TRBD1	TRBV30	CAWSPGRDRVTEAFF
.	.	TRBV5-1	CASSQNTEAFF
.	.	TRBV24-1	CATSDSQGAPHPHGYTF
.	.	TRBV19	CASTPRGTRANEKLFF
.	TRBD1	TRBV29-1	CSVRTGTGTNQPQHF
.	.	TRBV27	CASSPGLLDSPLHF
.	TRBD1	TRBV7-9	CASSRPPGTGEETQYF
.	TRBD2	TRBV3-1/TRBV3-2	CASSQRPLAVQETQYF
.	.	TRBV27	CASSFVGAGYGYTF
.	TRBD1	TRBV5-1	CASSSHDRGPSRNTEAFF
.	.	TRBV10-3	CAISEHDRFYGYTF
.	TRBD1	TRBV27	CASSWDRNQPQHF
few	.	TRBV13	CASSFSPSHSSGYGYTF
.	.	TRBV7-9	CASSLSGGGGSYTF
.	TRBD2	TRBV7-2	CASSLRASGGPNEQFF
.	TRBD1	TRBV29-1	CSVLTGHNTGELFF
.	.	TRBV10-3	CAISEVRTEAFF
.	.	TRBV25-1	CASSDGGVVQPQHF
.	TRBD1	TRBV7-2	CASSPYGTGTVEAFF
.	.	TRBV14	CASSQTRPGELFF
.	.	TRBV5-4	CASSSDPTADNEKLFF
.	TRBD2	TRBV7-2	CASSSGAGGQTYDEQFF
.	.	TRBV11-2	CASSSRAGALELFF
once	.	TRBV25-1	CASSGAMNTEAFF
.	.	TRBV11-2	CASSLMSNGYTF
.	TRBD1	TRBV2	CASRDRAGANVLTF
.	.	TRBV9	CASSVTELYYGYTF
.	TRBD1	TRBV6-4	CASRPTGGLFDEQFF
.	.	TRBV9	CASSVEVFGETQYF
.	TRBD1	TRBV6-5	CASWGGQGFNEQFF
.	.	TRBV5-1	CASSADEGRHTEAFF
.	.	TRBV7-2	CASNQDRNYGYTF
.	.	TRBV27	CASREQGETEAFF
.	.	TRBV2	CASGAVNEQFF
.	.	TRBV19	CASNPDSFSNQPQHF
once	.	TRBV4-1	CASSQGEIGGTEAFF